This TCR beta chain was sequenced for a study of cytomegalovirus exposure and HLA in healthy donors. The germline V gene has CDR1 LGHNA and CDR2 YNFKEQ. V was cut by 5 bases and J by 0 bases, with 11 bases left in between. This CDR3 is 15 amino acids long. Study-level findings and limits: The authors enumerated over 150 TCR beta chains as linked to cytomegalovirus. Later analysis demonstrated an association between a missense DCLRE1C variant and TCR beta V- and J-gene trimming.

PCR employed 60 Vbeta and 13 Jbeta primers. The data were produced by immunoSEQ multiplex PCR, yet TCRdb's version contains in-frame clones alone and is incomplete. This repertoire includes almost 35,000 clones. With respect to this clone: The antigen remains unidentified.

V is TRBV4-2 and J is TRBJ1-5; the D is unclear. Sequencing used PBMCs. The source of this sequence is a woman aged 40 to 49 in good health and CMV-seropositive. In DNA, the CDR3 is TGTGCCAGCAGCTATACATTTAATAGCAATCAGCCCCAGCATTTT. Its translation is CASSYTFNSNQPQHF.